The 10 T cell receptor beta chains in this list originate from one sample, sequenced in a study of T-cell memory formation after mild COVID-19. TCRdb passed the 5' RACE reads through MiXCR, listing each CDR3 protein once. The data show 85,000 to 130,000 distinct CDR3 sequences, roughly an eighth seen once. Sequenced input: PBMCs or a T cell subset sorted from them (not recorded which). These TCRs come from an adult woman who had mild COVID-19 (a few samples of this study predate the infection). Cell type and time point are not known.

The table lists this clonotype with a count of one. The chain joins TRBV4-1 to TRBJ2-1; D unresolved. V lost 4 bases and J lost 1, with 23 bases in between. The germline V gene encodes CDR1 MGHRA and CDR2 YSYEKL. The CDR3 extends over 19 amino acids. The CDR3: CASSPYHSSVGFSYNEQFF. The CDR3 nucleotides are TGCGCCAGCAGCCCCTATCATTCGAGCGTGGGGTTTTCCTACAATGAGCAGTTCTTC.

Concerning this clonotype itself: One end of the junction fails to match germline, which may point to a read error. The chain combines TRBV27 with TRBJ2-1; D is tentatively TRBD1 or TRBD2 (5 bases each). The CDR3 runs 13 residues. CDR1 MNHEY and CDR2 SMNVEV come from the germline V gene (reference sequence). The CDR3 DNA follows: TGTGCCAGCAGTATATCAGGGAGAAATGAGCAGTTCTTC. Translated: CASSISGRNEQFF.

The V gene is TRBV12-3 or TRBV12-4, the J gene TRBJ2-7, with TRBD1 as a possible D gene (5 bases). The ends were cut back, 6 bases at V and 3 bases at J, with 9 bases in the middle. The CDR3 length is 12 residues. DNA of the CDR3: TGTGCCAGCAGAAAGACAGACTACGAGCAGTACTTC. Residues: CASRKTDYEQYF.

At least ten counts were recorded for this clonotype. The chain couples TRBV6-2 or TRBV6-3 to TRBJ2-7; D is unresolved. CDR3 size: 12 residues. CDR1 and CDR2 from the germline V gene are MNHEY and SVGEGT. The V and J ends lost 5 bases and 4 bases respectively, with 9 bases between them. This CDR3 is CASSIDRYEQYF. CDR3 nucleotides: TGTGCCAGCAGTATCGACCGGTACGAGCAGTACTTC.

The J gene is TRBJ2-1, the V gene TRBV24-1; 14 positions agree with TRBD2. Germline V lookup: CDR1 KGHDR, CDR2 SFDVKD. This CDR3 is 18 amino acids long. With V trimmed by 0 bases and J by 6 bases, 6 bases remained unmatched. CDR3 coding DNA: TGTGCCACCAGTGATTTGGGCGGGACTAGCGGGAGATTCAATGAGCAGTTCTTC. Translating it yields CATSDLGGTSGRFNEQFF.

This clonotype has more than one count but fewer than ten. This chain uses TRBV25-1 with TRBJ2-7; 8 nucleotides agree with TRBD1. This CDR3 is 14 amino acids long. The V gene end was trimmed by 8 bases and the J gene end by 2 bases; junction bases not matched to a gene: 8. The germline V gene has CDR1 MGHDK and CDR2 SYGVNS. As DNA, the CDR3 is TGTGCCAGCCTACCGGGACAGGCCCCCTACGAGCAGTACTTC. Translated, it gives CASLPGQAPYEQYF.

This clonotype was recorded a few times. The chain employs TRBV12-3 or TRBV12-4 and TRBJ2-1; 7 bases match TRBD2. With 5 bases clipped from V and 2 bases from J, the junction kept 21 bases outside the gene matches. This CDR3 contains 20 residues. CDR3 residues: CASSPTRHDGLAAPYNEQFF. CDR3 sequence (DNA): TGTGCCAGCAGTCCTACCCGCCACGATGGTCTAGCGGCCCCCTACAATGAGCAGTTCTTC.

The rearrangement joins TRBV12-3 or TRBV12-4 to TRBJ2-7, with D hard to call. The CDR3 extends over 14 amino acids. The ends were cut back, 1 base at V and 2 bases at J, with 9 bases in the middle. The CDR3 DNA reads TGTGCCAGCAGTTTAGACTCCAGGCCCTACGAGCAGTACTTC. Its protein product is CASSLDSRPYEQYF.

In this sample, this clonotype turned up a few times. The CDR3 DNA sequence: TGCAGTGCTAGAGGTCGAGCGGGAGTGACAACAGAGACCCAGTACTTC. Translation: CSARGRAGVTTETQYF. The J gene is TRBJ2-5, the V gene TRBV20-1, with 8 bases fitting TRBD2. From germline, CDR1 is DFQATT and CDR2 SNEGSKA (reference sequence). The CDR3 contains 16 residues. The V gene end was trimmed by 1 base and the J gene end by 4 bases; junction bases not matched to a gene: 11.

This clonotype was counted only a few times. The chain employs TRBV7-9 and TRBJ2-2; 10 nucleotides agree with TRBD1. With 5 bases clipped from V and 4 bases from J, the junction kept 10 bases outside the gene matches. The germline CDR1 and CDR2 sequences are SEHNR and FQNEAQ (reference sequence). The CDR3 length is 17 residues. The CDR3 here is CASSPETRTGGTGELFF. The CDR3 bases are TGTGCCAGCAGCCCGGAGACTCGGACAGGGGGCACCGGGGAGCTGTTTTTT.